Sequencing of this TCR beta chain was carried out in a study of molecular identifiers for immune sequencing clone quantification. A CD8+CD4-CCR7+CD45RA+ phenotype served as the sorting definition for naive CD8 T cells. TCRdb processed the PCR reads anew with MiXCR; each CDR3 protein has one entry. This sample carries under 650,000 distinct CDR3 sequences, nearly 20% of them seen once, and the ten largest clones take roughly 0.83%. Trimming cost V 4 bases and J 8 bases, with 9 bases left between them. The CDR3 totals 12 residues. Per the germline V gene, CDR1 is MNHNY and CDR2 is SVGAGI (reference sequence).

The chain couples TRBV6-6 to TRBJ2-1; D is possibly TRBD1 (5 bases). This sequence originates from a human donor in good health. Some libraries in this study had Jurkat cell RNA spiked in. The sample comprised naive CD8+ T cells from blood, with Jurkat cell RNA spiked in. Subset of the sample: FACS-sorted CD8+CD4-CCR7+CD45RA+ naive T cells. CDR3 protein: CASSSQGDEQFF. The CDR3 DNA follows: TGTGCCAGCAGTTCCCAGGGCGATGAGCAGTTCTTC.